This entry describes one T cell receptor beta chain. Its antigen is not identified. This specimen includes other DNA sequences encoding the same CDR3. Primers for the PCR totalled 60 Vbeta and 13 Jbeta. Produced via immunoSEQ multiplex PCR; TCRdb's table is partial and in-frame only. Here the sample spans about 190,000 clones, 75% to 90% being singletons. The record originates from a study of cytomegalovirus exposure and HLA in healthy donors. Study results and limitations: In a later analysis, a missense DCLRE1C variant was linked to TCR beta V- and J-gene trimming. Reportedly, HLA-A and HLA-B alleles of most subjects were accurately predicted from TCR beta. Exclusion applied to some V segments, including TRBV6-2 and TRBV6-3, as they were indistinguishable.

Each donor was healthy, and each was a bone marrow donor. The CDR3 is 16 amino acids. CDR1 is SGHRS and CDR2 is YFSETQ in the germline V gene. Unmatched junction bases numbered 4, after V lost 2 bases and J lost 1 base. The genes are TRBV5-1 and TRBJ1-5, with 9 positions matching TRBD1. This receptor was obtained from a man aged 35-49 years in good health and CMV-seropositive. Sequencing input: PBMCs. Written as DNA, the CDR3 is TGCGCCAGCAGCTTAGGGACAGGGTCGAGCAATCAGCCCCAGCATTTT. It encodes CASSLGTGSSNQPQHF.